This T cell receptor beta chain comes out of a study of CD8+ T cells in alopecia areata. Study details: For the treated group, dosing was oral tofacitinib at 5 to 10 mg twice daily.

V lost 5 bases and J 3 bases, leaving 7 bases between the germline ends. There are 12 residues in the CDR3. CDR1 and CDR2 (germline): LNHNV, YYDKDF (reference sequence). Treatment given: oral pan-JAK inhibitor, 5-10 mg twice daily. Following RNA extraction, reverse transcription yielded cDNA that acted as the sequencing template. The repertoire was sequenced with immunoSEQ multiplex PCR; TCRdb's copy has only in-frame clones and lacks some. This sample has approximately 280,000 clones, with more than 45% found just once. This clonotype originated in a human donor with alopecia areata. The chain combines TRBV15 with TRBJ1-2; no reliable D call. The specimen comprised CD4+ T cells sorted from blood, sampled at week 24, from a patient treated with tofacitinib. The CDR3 here is CATSVRDYGYTF. CDR3 coding DNA: TGTGCCACCAGCGTCCGAGACTATGGCTACACCTTC.